The source of this T cell receptor beta chain is a study of blood T cell repertoires in COVID-19. Overall study: Sites across the United States, Italy and Spain contributed samples from acute and convalescent COVID-19.

Germline CDR1 GTSNPN, CDR2 SVGIG (reference sequence). V shed 2 bases, J shed 3 bases, and the junction held 3 bases outside the gene matches. The length of the CDR3 is 14 residues. As handled by the study authors: The authors estimated nucleated cell counts from reference gene primer amplification. Using immunoSEQ multiplex PCR, the repertoire was profiled, and TCRdb retains in-frame clones only, with some absent. The DNA was the basis for D and trimming; V, J and clone size are from that table. The profile shows more than 6,000 clones, more than 80% of them singletons. This clone was seen a handful of times.

V gene TRBV30 combines with J gene TRBJ2-1; 8 nucleotides agree with TRBD2. The sequencing sample was made of peripheral blood. This receptor was obtained from a human donor with active COVID-19. The donor label of this sample is uncertain. The CDR3 bases are TGTGCCTGGAGTTCCAGCGGGAGCTACAATGAGCAGTTCTTC. It is translated as CAWSSSGSYNEQFF.